Following are 10 T cell receptor beta chains from one sample sequenced in a study of OX40 agonist ivuxolimab in advanced cancers. Profiled with immunoSEQ multiplex PCR; TCRdb holds only in-frame clones, not every one. Of around 72,000 clones listed, 75% to 90% are singletons. Sequences were derived from CD4+ or CD8+ T cells sorted from blood, sampled in a trial of the OX40 agonist ivuxolimab. These receptors all stem from an adult with an advanced solid tumor such as melanoma, head and neck, liver or kidney cancer.

The chain carries TRBV9 and TRBJ1-1; D perhaps matches TRBD1 (5 bases). Trimming removed 0 bases from V and 10 bases from J, with 10 bases in between. Germline CDR1 is SGDLS and CDR2 is YYNGEE. CDR3 length equals 12 residues. The CDR3 DNA sequence: TGTGCCAGCAGCGTAGACGGGGCGGGAGCTTTCTTT. Translating it yields CASSVDGAGAFF.

The V gene is TRBV4-3, the J gene TRBJ1-3; a possible D gene is TRBD1 (6 bases). CDR3 length equals 17 residues. Germline CDR1 and CDR2: LGHNA and YSLEER. Trimming stripped 4 bases from V and 0 bases from J, with 16 bases between. CDR3 sequence reads: CASSPSLGASSGNTIYF. The CDR3 DNA is TGCGCCAGCAGCCCGTCCTTGGGGGCCTCCTCTGGAAACACCATATATTTT.

This rearrangement joins TRBV7-2 to TRBJ2-2; TRBD2 aligns across 10 bases. The CDR3 runs 16 residues. Trimming removed 11 bases from V and 3 bases from J; junction bases left unmatched: 12. CDR1 is SGHTA, CDR2 FQGNSA, per germline. The chain's CDR3 is CASQASGRTDTGELFF. The DNA for the CDR3 is TGTGCCTCCCAAGCTAGCGGGAGAACGGACACCGGGGAGCTGTTTTTT.

The gene calls are TRBV2 and TRBJ2-7; 12 nucleotides match TRBD2. The junction had 6 bases not matched to a gene; V was cut back by 6 bases and J by 3 bases. There are 15 residues in the CDR3. The germline V gene has CDR1 SNHLY and CDR2 FYNNEI. The CDR3 sequence: CASRRLAGEFYEQYF. The CDR3 DNA follows: TGTGCCAGCAGGAGACTAGCGGGAGAATTCTACGAGCAGTACTTC. Full variable domain (rest looked up from reference TRBV2 and TRBJ2-7): EPEVTQTPSHQVTQMGQEVILRCVPISNHLYFYWYRQILGQKVEFLVSFYNNEISEKSEIFDDQFSVERPDGSNFTLKIRSTKLEDSAMYFCASRRLAGEFYEQYFGPGTRLTVT.

The DNA of the CDR3 is TGTGCCAGCAGCAAAAAGAGGGGACAGGGTAGTAGGTTTTTT. Residues: CASSKKRGQGSRFF. The chain recombines TRBV21-1 with TRBJ2-2; the tabulated D call, TRBD1, remains unverified against the DNA. TRBV21-1 is flagged as a pseudogene. CDR3 length: 14 amino acids.

The chain recombines TRBV28 with TRBJ1-1; D not resolved. V was shortened by 5 bases and J by 3 bases, with 16 bases between the two germline ends. The CDR3 spans 15 residues. CDR1 and CDR2 from the germline V gene are MDHEN and SYDVKM. The CDR3 DNA follows: TGTGCCAGCAGTCCACTCGGAACAGTGCACACTGAAGCTTTCTTT. The encoded protein is CASSPLGTVHTEAFF.

V is TRBV19 and J is TRBJ2-3; D call uncertain. V lost 4 bases and J lost 3, with 14 bases in between. CDR3 length: 15 amino acids. Germline V gene lookup returns CDR1 LNHDA and CDR2 SQIVND (reference sequence). CDR3 nucleotides: TGTGCCAGTAGTAATCCCGGTGGGCGAACAGATACGCAGTATTTT. Amino acid sequence: CASSNPGGRTDTQYF.

The chain carries TRBV19 and TRBJ1-4; D not resolved. The germline V gene encodes CDR1 LNHDA and CDR2 SQIVND (reference sequence). Between the trimmed V and J ends, which lost 5 bases and 5 bases, there was a span of 15 bases. The CDR3 length is 15 residues. Written as DNA, the CDR3 is TGTGCCAGTAGTCGGGGTCGGCTGGGAAATGAAAAACTGTTTTTT. Protein product: CASSRGRLGNEKLFF.

The CDR3 nucleotides are TGTGCCAGCAGAGGAAAGGAGGTGGGTCCCGGTCGACATGAGCAGTTCTTC. Translated, it gives CASRGKEVGPGRHEQFF. The chain links TRBV27 to TRBJ2-1; D possibly corresponds to TRBD2 (5 bases). CDR1 and CDR2 from the germline V gene are MNHEY and SMNVEV (reference sequence). CDR3 size: 17 residues. The V end lost 6 bases, the J end lost 8 bases, and 26 bases lay between the germline ends.

The chain recombines TRBV19 with TRBJ1-4, with 9 nucleotides matching TRBD1. This CDR3 comprises 17 residues. Per the germline V gene, CDR1 is LNHDA and CDR2 is SQIVND (reference sequence). Trimming cost V 6 bases and J 0 bases; bases outside gene matches: 8. CDR3 region: CASSPRDRATTNEKLFF. The CDR3 DNA sequence: TGTGCCAGTAGCCCCCGGGACAGGGCCACAACTAATGAAAAACTGTTTTTT. Full variable domain (missing parts from reference TRBV19 and TRBJ1-4): DGGITQSPKYLFRKEGQNVTLSCEQNLNHDAMYWYRQDPGQGLRLIYYSQIVNDFQKGDIAEGYSVSREKKESFPLTVTSAQKNPTAFYLCASSPRDRATTNEKLFFGSGTQLSVL.